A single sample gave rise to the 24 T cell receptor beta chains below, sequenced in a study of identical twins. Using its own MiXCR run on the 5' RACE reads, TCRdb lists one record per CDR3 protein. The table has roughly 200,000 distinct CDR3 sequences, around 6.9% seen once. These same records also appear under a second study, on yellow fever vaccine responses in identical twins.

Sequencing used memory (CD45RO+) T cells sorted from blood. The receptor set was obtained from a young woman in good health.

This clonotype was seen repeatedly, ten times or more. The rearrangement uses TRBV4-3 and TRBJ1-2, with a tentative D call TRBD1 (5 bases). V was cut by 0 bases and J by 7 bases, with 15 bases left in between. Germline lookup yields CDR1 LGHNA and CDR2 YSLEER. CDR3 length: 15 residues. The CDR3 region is CASSQDTGAIGGYTF. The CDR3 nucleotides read TGCGCCAGCAGCCAAGACACCGGGGCGATCGGTGGCTACACCTTC.

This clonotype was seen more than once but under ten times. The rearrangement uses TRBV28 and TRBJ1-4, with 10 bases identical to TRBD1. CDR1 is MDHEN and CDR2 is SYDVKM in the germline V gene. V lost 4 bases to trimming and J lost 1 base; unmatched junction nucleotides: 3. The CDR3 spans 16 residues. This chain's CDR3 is CASSSRDRGTNEKLFF. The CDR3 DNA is TGTGCCAGCAGTTCCCGGGACAGGGGAACTAATGAAAAACTGTTTTTT.

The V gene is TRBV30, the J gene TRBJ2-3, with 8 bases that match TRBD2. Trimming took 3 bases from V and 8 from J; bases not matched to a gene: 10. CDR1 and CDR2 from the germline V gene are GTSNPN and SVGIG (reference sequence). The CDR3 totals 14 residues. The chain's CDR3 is CAWRGSGGPGTQYF. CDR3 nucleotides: TGTGCCTGGAGAGGATCGGGAGGGCCAGGTACGCAGTATTTT.

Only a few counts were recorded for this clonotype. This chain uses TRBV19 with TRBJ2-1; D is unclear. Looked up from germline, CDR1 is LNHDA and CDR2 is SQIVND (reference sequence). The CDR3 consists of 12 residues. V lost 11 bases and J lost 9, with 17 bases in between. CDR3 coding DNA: TGTGCCGTCGAAAACTTCCATTCTGAGCAGTTCTTC. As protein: CAVENFHSEQFF.

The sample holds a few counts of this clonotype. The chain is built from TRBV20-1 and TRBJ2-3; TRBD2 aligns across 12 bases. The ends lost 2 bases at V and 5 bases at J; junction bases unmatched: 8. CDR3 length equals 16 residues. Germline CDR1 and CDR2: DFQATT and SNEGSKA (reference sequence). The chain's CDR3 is CSARRRLAGGRDTQYF. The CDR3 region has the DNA TGCAGTGCTAGACGGCGCCTAGCGGGAGGGCGAGATACGCAGTATTTT.

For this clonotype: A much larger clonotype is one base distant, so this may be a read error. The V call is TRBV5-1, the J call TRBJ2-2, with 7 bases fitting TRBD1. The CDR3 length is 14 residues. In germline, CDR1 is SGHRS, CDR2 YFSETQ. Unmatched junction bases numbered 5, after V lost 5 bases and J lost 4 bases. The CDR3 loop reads CASRSGQITGELFF. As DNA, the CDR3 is TGCGCCAGCAGGTCGGGACAGATCACCGGGGAGCTGTTTTTT.

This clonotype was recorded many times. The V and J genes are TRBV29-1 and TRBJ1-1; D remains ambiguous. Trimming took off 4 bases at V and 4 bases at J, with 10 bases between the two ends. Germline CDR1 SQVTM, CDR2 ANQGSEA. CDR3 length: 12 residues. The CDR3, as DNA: TGCAGCGTTGGGTCAGGTTTCACTGAAGCTTTCTTT. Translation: CSVGSGFTEAFF. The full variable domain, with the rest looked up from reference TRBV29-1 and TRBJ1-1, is SAVISQKPSRDICQRGTSLTIQCQVDSQVTMMFWYRQQPGQSLTLIATANQGSEATYESGFVIDKFPISRPNLTFSTLTVSNMSPEDSSIYLCSVGSGFTEAFFGQGTRLTVV.

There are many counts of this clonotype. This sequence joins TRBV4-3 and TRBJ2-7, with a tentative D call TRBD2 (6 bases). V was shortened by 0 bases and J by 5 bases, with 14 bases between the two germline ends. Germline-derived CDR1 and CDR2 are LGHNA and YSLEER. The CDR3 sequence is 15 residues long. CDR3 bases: TGCGCCAGCAGCCAAGATCGGGGGTTAGTCGACGAGCAGTACTTC. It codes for CASSQDRGLVDEQYF.

This chain's CDR3 is CASSPRLAGGTGELFF. CDR3 in DNA: TGTGCCAGCAGCCCCCGACTAGCGGGGGGCACCGGGGAGCTGTTTTTT. The chain joins TRBV11-1 to TRBJ2-2; TRBD2 matches 13 bases. The CDR3 loop spans 16 amino acids. The V gene's germline CDR1 is SGHAT and CDR2 FQDESV (reference sequence). V lost 5 bases to trimming and J lost 4 bases; unmatched junction nucleotides: 4.

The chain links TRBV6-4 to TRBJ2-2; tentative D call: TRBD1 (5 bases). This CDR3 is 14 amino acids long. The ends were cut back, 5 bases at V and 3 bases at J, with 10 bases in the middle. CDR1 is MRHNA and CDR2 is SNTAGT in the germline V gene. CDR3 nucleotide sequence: TGTGCCAGCAGTCAGTCAGGGCACACCGGGGAGCTGTTTTTT. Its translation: CASSQSGHTGELFF.

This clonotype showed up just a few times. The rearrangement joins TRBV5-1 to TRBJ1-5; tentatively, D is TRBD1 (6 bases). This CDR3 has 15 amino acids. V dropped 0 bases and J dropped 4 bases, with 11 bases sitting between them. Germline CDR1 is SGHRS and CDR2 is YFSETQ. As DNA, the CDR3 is TGCGCCAGCAGCTTGGGGACAGCTAGTAATCAGCCCCAGCATTTT. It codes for CASSLGTASNQPQHF.

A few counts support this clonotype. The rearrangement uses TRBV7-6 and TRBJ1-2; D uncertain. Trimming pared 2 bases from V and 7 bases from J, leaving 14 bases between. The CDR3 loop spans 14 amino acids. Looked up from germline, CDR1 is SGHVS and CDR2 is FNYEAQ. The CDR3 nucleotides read TGTGCCAGCAGCTTAACCGGAGAGGCGGGTGGCTACACCTTC. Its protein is CASSLTGEAGGYTF.

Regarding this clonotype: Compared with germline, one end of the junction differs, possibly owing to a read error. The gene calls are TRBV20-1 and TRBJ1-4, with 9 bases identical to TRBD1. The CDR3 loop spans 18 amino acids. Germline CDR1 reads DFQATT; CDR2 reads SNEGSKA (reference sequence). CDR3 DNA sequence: TGCAGTGCGATACCGGGACAGGGTAGGGGAGCAACTAATGAAAAACTATTTTTT. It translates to CSAIPGQGRGATNEKLFF.

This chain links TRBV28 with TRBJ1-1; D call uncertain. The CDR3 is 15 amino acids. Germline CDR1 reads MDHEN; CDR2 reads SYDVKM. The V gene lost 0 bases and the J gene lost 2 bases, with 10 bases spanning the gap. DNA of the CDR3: TGTGCCAGCAGTTTATGGTCAGACACTAACACTGAAGCTTTCTTT. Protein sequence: CASSLWSDTNTEAFF.

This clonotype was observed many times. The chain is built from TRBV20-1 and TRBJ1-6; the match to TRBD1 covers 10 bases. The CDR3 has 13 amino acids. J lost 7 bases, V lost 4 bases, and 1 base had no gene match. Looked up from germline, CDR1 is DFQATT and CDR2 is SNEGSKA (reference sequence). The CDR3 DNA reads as TGCAGTGCTACGGGACAGGGGAATTCACCCCTCCACTTT. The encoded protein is CSATGQGNSPLHF.

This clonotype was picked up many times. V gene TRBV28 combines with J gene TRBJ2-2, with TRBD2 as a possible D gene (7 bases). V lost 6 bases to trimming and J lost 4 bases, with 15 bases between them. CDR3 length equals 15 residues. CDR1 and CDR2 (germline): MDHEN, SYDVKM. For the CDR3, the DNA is TGTGCCAGCAGGAAGGGGGGGGGAGGCACCGGGGAGCTGTTTTTT. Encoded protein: CASRKGGGGTGELFF.

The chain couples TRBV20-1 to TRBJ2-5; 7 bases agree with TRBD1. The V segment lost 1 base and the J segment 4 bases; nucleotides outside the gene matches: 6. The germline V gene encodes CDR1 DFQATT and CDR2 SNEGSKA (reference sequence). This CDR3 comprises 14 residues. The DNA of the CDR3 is TGCAGTGCTAGAGTTGGTAACAGGGGAGAGACCCAGTACTTC. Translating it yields CSARVGNRGETQYF.

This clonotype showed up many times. The CDR3 protein is CASSLGAERALRDYGYTF. The CDR3 DNA reads TGTGCCAGCAGCTTAGGGGCCGAGCGAGCCCTACGGGACTATGGCTACACCTTC. The chain recombines TRBV11-2 with TRBJ1-2; D gene unclear. V was clipped by 1 base and J by 3 bases, with 21 bases between them. The V gene's germline CDR1 is SGHAT and CDR2 FQNNGV. The CDR3 is 18 amino acids.

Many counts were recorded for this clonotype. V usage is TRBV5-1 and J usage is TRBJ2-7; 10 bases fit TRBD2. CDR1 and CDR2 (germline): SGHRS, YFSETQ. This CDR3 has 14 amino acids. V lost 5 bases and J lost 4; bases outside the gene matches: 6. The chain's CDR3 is CASSRTSGRYEQYF. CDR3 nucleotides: TGCGCCAGCAGTCGGACTAGCGGTCGTTACGAGCAGTACTTC. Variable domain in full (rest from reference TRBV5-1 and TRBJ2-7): KAGVTQTPRYLIKTRGQQVTLSCSPISGHRSVSWYQQTPGQGLQFLFEYFSETQRNKGNFPGRFSGRQFSNSRSEMNVSTLELGDSALYLCASSRTSGRYEQYFGPGTRLTVT.

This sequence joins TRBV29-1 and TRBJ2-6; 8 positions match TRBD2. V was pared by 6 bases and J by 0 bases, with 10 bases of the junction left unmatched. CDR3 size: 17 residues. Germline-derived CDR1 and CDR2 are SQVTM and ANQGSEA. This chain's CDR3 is CSVLTGRGGSGANVLTF. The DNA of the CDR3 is TGCAGCGTCCTGACAGGCCGGGGGGGCTCTGGGGCCAACGTCCTGACTTTC.

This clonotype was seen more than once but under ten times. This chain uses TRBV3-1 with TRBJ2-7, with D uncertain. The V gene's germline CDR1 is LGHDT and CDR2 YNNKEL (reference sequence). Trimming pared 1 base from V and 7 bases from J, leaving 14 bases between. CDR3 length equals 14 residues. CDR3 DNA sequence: TGTGCCAGCAGCCAAGGATTTGAAGGTAGGGAGCAGTACTTC. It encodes CASSQGFEGREQYF.

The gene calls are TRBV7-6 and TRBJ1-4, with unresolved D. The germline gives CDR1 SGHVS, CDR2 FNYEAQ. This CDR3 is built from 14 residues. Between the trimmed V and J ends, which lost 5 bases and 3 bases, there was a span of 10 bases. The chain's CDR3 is CASSDGRPNEKLFF. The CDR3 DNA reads TGTGCCAGCAGCGATGGACGGCCTAATGAAAAACTGTTTTTT. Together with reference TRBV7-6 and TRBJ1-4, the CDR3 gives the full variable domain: GAGVSQSPRYKVTKRGQDVALRCDPISGHVSLYWYRQALGQGPEFLTYFNYEAQQDKSGLPNDRFSAERPEGSISTLTIQRTEQRDSAMYRCASSDGRPNEKLFFGSGTQLSVL.

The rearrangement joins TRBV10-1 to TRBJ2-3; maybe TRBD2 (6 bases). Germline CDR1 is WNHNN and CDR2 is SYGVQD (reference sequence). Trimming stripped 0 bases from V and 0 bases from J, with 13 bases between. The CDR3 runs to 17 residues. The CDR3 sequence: CASSESGGLTSTDTQYF. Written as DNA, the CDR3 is TGCGCCAGCAGTGAGTCGGGAGGCCTGACTAGCACAGATACGCAGTATTTT.

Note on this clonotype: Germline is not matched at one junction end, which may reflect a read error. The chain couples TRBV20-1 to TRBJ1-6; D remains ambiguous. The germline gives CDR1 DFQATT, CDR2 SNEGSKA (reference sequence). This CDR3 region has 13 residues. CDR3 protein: CSAREGGNSPLHF. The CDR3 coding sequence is TGCAGTGCTCGAGAGGGCGGGAATTCACCCCTCCACTTT.